The 29 T cell receptor beta chains below were found in one sample sequenced in a study of shared clonotypes between healthy human individuals. Using immunoSEQ multiplex PCR, the repertoire was profiled, and TCRdb retains in-frame clones only, with some absent. The data contain some 1,400,000 clones, 96% of them singletons. The sequencing input was naive CD4+ T cells sorted from blood. Documented subset: CD45RA+ positively selected. These receptors all stem from a man aged 30-40 years in good health.

The chain has TRBV6-5 and TRBJ2-7; TRBD1 might be the D (5 bases). The V gene lost 0 bases and the J gene lost 2 bases, with 14 bases spanning the gap. The CDR3 is made up of 16 amino acids. Germline values: CDR1 MNHEY, CDR2 SVGAGI. CDR3 loop: CASSYSARTTAYEQYF. CDR3 nucleotides: TGTGCCAGCAGTTACTCTGCACGGACAACTGCCTACGAGCAGTACTTC.

The chain couples TRBV30 to TRBJ2-3; tentatively, D is TRBD1 (5 bases). The CDR3 is made up of 15 amino acids. Germline assignment: CDR1 GTSNPN and CDR2 SVGIG (reference sequence). Trimming took 0 bases from V and 6 from J, leaving 16 bases between them. The CDR3 DNA is TGTGCCTGGAGTGTCGCCAGGGTAGTATCCGATACGCAGTATTTT. Translated, it gives CAWSVARVVSDTQYF.

The chain uses TRBV7-9 and TRBJ2-5; 7 bases match TRBD1. Germline CDR1 is SEHNR and CDR2 is FQNEAQ (reference sequence). V was clipped by 7 bases and J by 2 bases; unmatched bases: 16. This CDR3 region has 17 residues. DNA of the CDR3: TGTGCCAGCACCGGAGGCGCTGGGACAGCACCTCAAGAGACCCAGTACTTC. Protein: CASTGGAGTAPQETQYF.

The chain couples TRBV15 to TRBJ2-3; D gene uncertain. The ends were cut back, 5 bases at V and 0 bases at J, with 6 bases in the middle. The CDR3 extends over 13 amino acids. Germline values: CDR1 LNHNV, CDR2 YYDKDF (reference sequence). The DNA for the CDR3 is TGTGCCACCAGCGGTACGAGCACAGATACGCAGTATTTT. As protein: CATSGTSTDTQYF.

The count of this clone is one. The CDR3 is CASSRRRSLADSSYNEQFF. DNA of the CDR3: TGTGCCAGCAGTCGTAGAAGGTCCCTAGCTGATAGCTCCTACAATGAGCAGTTCTTC. V usage is TRBV9 and J usage is TRBJ2-1; tentatively, D is TRBD2 (5 bases). V was trimmed by 5 bases and J by 0 bases, leaving 24 bases between them. Germline V lookup: CDR1 SGDLS, CDR2 YYNGEE. The CDR3 sequence is 19 residues long.

The V call is TRBV27, the J call TRBJ2-7; tentatively, D is TRBD2 (5 bases). Germline CDR1 MNHEY, CDR2 SMNVEV (reference sequence). The CDR3 is 14 amino acids. Trimming pared 8 bases from V and 2 bases from J, leaving 16 bases between. The CDR3 region is CASREGVIPYEQYF. In nucleotides, the CDR3 is TGTGCCAGCCGTGAGGGCGTAATTCCCTACGAGCAGTACTTC.

The J gene is TRBJ2-7, the V gene TRBV10-3; D is possibly TRBD2 (6 bases). The CDR3 contains 12 residues. Trimming left V 4 bases short and J 4 bases short, with 8 bases between. Germline V gives CDR1 ENHRY, CDR2 SYGVKD. The DNA for the CDR3 is TGTGCCATCAGTGTGGGGACTTACGAGCAGTACTTC. Translated, it gives CAISVGTYEQYF.

The chain recombines TRBV6-5 with TRBJ1-5; D gene ambiguous. Trimming removed 9 bases from V and 2 bases from J, with 14 bases in between. The CDR3 extends over 14 amino acids. CDR1 MNHEY and CDR2 SVGAGI come from the germline V gene. CDR3 sequence (DNA): TGTGCCAGTTCAGATGGGTCGGGCAATCAGCCCCAGCATTTT. Translating gives CASSDGSGNQPQHF.

The gene calls are TRBV28 and TRBJ2-5, with 9 bases that match TRBD1. J was trimmed by 3 bases and V by 6 bases; bases with no gene match: 17. The CDR3 consists of 18 residues. The V gene's germline CDR1 is MDHEN and CDR2 SYDVKM. This chain's CDR3 is CASSFISLRDREKETQYF. The CDR3 bases are TGTGCCAGCAGCTTTATCAGTCTTAGGGACAGGGAAAAAGAGACCCAGTACTTC.

The rearrangement links TRBV14 to TRBJ2-7; 7 bases line up with TRBD1. Trimming cost V 1 base and J 2 bases; bases outside gene matches: 14. The CDR3 runs 18 residues. CDR1 and CDR2 from the germline V gene are SGHDN and FVKESK. The CDR3 region is CASSQGTPDRQSPYEQYF. In DNA form, the CDR3 reads TGTGCCAGCAGCCAAGGGACCCCGGACAGGCAATCACCCTACGAGCAGTACTTC.

The chain has TRBV27 and TRBJ2-1; D gene unclear. Germline V gene lookup returns CDR1 MNHEY and CDR2 SMNVEV (reference sequence). The CDR3 has 15 residues. V was pared by 10 bases and J by 4 bases, with 20 bases between. The CDR3 reads CATYHRDRSYNEQFF. The CDR3 DNA reads as TGTGCCACTTACCACCGTGACCGATCTTACAATGAGCAGTTCTTC.

V gene TRBV29-1 combines with J gene TRBJ2-2, with D hard to call. The CDR3 sequence is 12 residues long. From germline, CDR1 is SQVTM and CDR2 ANQGSEA. Trimming took 4 bases from V and 6 from J, leaving 9 bases between them. The CDR3 nucleotides are TGCAGCGTTGGGTCGCCTGCCGGGGAGCTGTTTTTT. This codes for CSVGSPAGELFF.

The V gene is TRBV9, the J gene TRBJ2-2; TRBD2 matches at 8 bases. Germline V gives CDR1 SGDLS, CDR2 YYNGEE. V trimming: 2 bases; J trimming: 6 bases; junction bases outside the gene matches: 6. The CDR3 length is 15 residues. DNA of the CDR3: TGTGCCAGCAGCGTTGCTAGCGGGTGGGCCGGGGAGCTGTTTTTT. The encoded protein is CASSVASGWAGELFF.

V gene TRBV7-9 combines with J gene TRBJ2-7; D remains ambiguous. The CDR3 is made up of 15 amino acids. CDR1 and CDR2 from the germline V gene are SEHNR and FQNEAQ (reference sequence). V lost 1 base and J 0 bases, leaving 10 bases between the germline ends. Written as DNA, the CDR3 is TGTGCCAGCAGCTTAGAAGGGCAGCCCTCCTACGAGCAGTACTTC. It encodes CASSLEGQPSYEQYF.

The chain carries TRBV28 and TRBJ1-4; D may be TRBD1 (6 bases). This CDR3 is 16 amino acids long. Trimming took 5 bases from V and 9 from J, leaving 22 bases between them. Germline V lookup: CDR1 MDHEN, CDR2 SYDVKM. DNA for the CDR3: TGTGCCAGCAGTACAGCCGTGGGGGCCTACTTAAAAAAACTGTTTTTT. As protein: CASSTAVGAYLKKLFF. The full variable domain, completed using reference TRBV28 and TRBJ1-4, is DVKVTQSSRYLVKRTGEKVFLECVQDMDHENMFWYRQDPGLGLRLIYFSYDVKMKEKGDIPEGYSVSREKKERFSLILESASTNQTSMYLCASSTAVGAYLKKLFFGSGTQLSVL.

This rearrangement joins TRBV29-1 to TRBJ1-3, with 7 bases matching TRBD1. The CDR3 is made up of 13 amino acids. Trimming removed 6 bases from V and 0 bases from J; junction bases left unmatched: 2. CDR1 and CDR2 from the germline V gene are SQVTM and ANQGSEA. As DNA, the CDR3 is TGCAGCGTGGGGACAGTCTCTGGAAACACCATATATTTT. It specifies CSVGTVSGNTIYF.

The J gene is TRBJ2-7, the V gene TRBV10-3, with 7 nucleotides matching TRBD1. Per the germline V gene, CDR1 is ENHRY and CDR2 is SYGVKD. The V gene end was trimmed by 7 bases and the J gene end by 6 bases; junction bases not matched to a gene: 12. The CDR3 length is 14 residues. In nucleotides, the CDR3 is TGTGCCATCAACCAAGACAGGGCCTCTGGCGAGCAGTACTTC. Its translation: CAINQDRASGEQYF.

This chain connects TRBV7-2 to TRBJ2-7, with 8 positions matching TRBD2. The CDR3 totals 15 residues. The V gene's germline CDR1 is SGHTA and CDR2 FQGNSA. J was trimmed by 0 bases and V by 5 bases; bases with no gene match: 6. CDR3 nucleotide sequence: TGTGCCAGCAGCCTTAGCGGGGTGAGCTCCTACGAGCAGTACTTC. Its translation is CASSLSGVSSYEQYF.

The rearrangement uses TRBV6-5 and TRBJ2-7; TRBD1 matches 7 bases. Germline CDR1 reads MNHEY; CDR2 reads SVGAGI. The V segment lost 3 bases and the J segment 6 bases; nucleotides outside the gene matches: 8. There are 14 residues in the CDR3. CDR3 protein: CASSYWDSPSEQYF. The CDR3 bases are TGTGCCAGCAGTTATTGGGACAGTCCGTCCGAGCAGTACTTC.

The chain couples TRBV7-2 to TRBJ1-4; D possibly corresponds to TRBD1 (6 bases). Germline assignment: CDR1 SGHTA and CDR2 FQGNSA. The CDR3 runs to 18 residues. V lost 5 bases to trimming and J lost 4 bases, with 23 bases between them. For the CDR3, the DNA is TGTGCCAGCAGCGAGAAGACATTCGGACAGCCCTTTAATGAAAAACTGTTTTTT. Its protein product is CASSEKTFGQPFNEKLFF.

The chain carries TRBV5-4 and TRBJ2-5; D is unclear. The CDR3 contains 15 residues. Trimming stripped 0 bases from V and 4 bases from J, with 13 bases between. Germline V gene lookup returns CDR1 SGHNT and CDR2 YYREEE (reference sequence). CDR3 DNA sequence: TGTGCCAGCAGCTTGGGGGGTCCTCGCCCAGAGACCCAGTACTTC. Amino acids: CASSLGGPRPETQYF.

This chain connects TRBV5-5 to TRBJ2-1; the match to TRBD2 covers 9 bases. Germline CDR1 reads SGHKS; CDR2 reads YYEKEE (reference sequence). V lost 2 bases and J lost 7; bases outside the gene matches: 10. The length of the CDR3 is 16 residues. CDR3 region: CASSLVSSGSMNEQFF. CDR3 nucleotide sequence: TGTGCCAGCAGCTTAGTTAGTAGCGGGAGCATGAATGAGCAGTTCTTC.

The rearrangement uses TRBV5-4 and TRBJ2-5; 10 nucleotides line up with TRBD1. CDR3 length equals 14 residues. V was clipped by 4 bases and J by 6 bases; unmatched bases: 6. Germline lookup yields CDR1 SGHNT and CDR2 YYREEE (reference sequence). The CDR3 nucleotides are TGTGCCAGCAGCCCGACAGGGGGCAGCAAGACCCAGTACTTC. This gives the protein CASSPTGGSKTQYF.

The chain joins TRBV11-2 to TRBJ1-1, with unresolved D. The V end was cut by 1 base, the J end by 2 bases, with 8 bases between. Germline lookup yields CDR1 SGHAT and CDR2 FQNNGV. The CDR3 totals 14 residues. The CDR3 loop is CASSLAQINTEAFF. The CDR3 nucleotides read TGTGCCAGCAGCTTAGCTCAGATAAACACTGAAGCTTTCTTT.

This chain links TRBV5-1 with TRBJ1-4; D is possibly TRBD1 (5 bases). Trimming took 3 bases from V and 2 from J, leaving 11 bases between them. Germline lookup yields CDR1 SGHRS and CDR2 YFSETQ. This CDR3 is built from 15 residues. The CDR3, as DNA: TGCGCCAGCAGCTCGGGGGGAATGACTAATGAAAAACTGTTTTTT. Protein: CASSSGGMTNEKLFF.

The CDR3 reads CASSWGQGYTDTQYF. In DNA form, the CDR3 reads TGTGCCAGCAGCTGGGGACAGGGATACACAGATACGCAGTATTTT. The chain links TRBV7-2 to TRBJ2-3; 9 nucleotides align to TRBD1. This CDR3 is built from 15 residues. Germline V gene sequence: CDR1 SGHTA, CDR2 FQGNSA. V trimming: 4 bases; J trimming: 2 bases; junction bases outside the gene matches: 4.

The rearrangement joins TRBV27 to TRBJ2-7; possibly TRBD1 or TRBD2 for D (7 bases each). This CDR3 comprises 11 residues. Per the germline V gene, CDR1 is MNHEY and CDR2 is SMNVEV (reference sequence). With 10 bases removed from V and 12 bases from J, the gap between germline ends came to 19 bases. CDR3 region: CATRGGDGSYF. The CDR3 DNA follows: TGTGCCACCAGGGGGGGCGATGGATCGTACTTC.

This clone occurred a few times. Other DNA sequences in this specimen translate into the identical CDR3. The chain has TRBV5-1 and TRBJ1-1; tentative D call: TRBD1 (5 bases). CDR1 is SGHRS and CDR2 is YFSETQ in the germline V gene. This CDR3 has 13 amino acids. V was clipped by 0 bases and J by 5 bases, with 8 bases between them. In DNA, the CDR3 is TGCGCCAGCAGCTTGGGGGAGGGGACTGAAGCTTTCTTT. It codes for CASSLGEGTEAFF. Full variable domain (rest looked up from reference TRBV5-1 and TRBJ1-1): KAGVTQTPRYLIKTRGQQVTLSCSPISGHRSVSWYQQTPGQGLQFLFEYFSETQRNKGNFPGRFSGRQFSNSRSEMNVSTLELGDSALYLCASSLGEGTEAFFGQGTRLTVV.

In nucleotides, the CDR3 is TGTGCCAGTAGTAACTATCGCAGGAATCAGCCCCAGCATTTT. It specifies CASSNYRRNQPQHF. The rearrangement uses TRBV19 and TRBJ1-5; D gene uncertain. This CDR3 is built from 14 residues. Looked up from germline, CDR1 is LNHDA and CDR2 is SQIVND (reference sequence). Trimming cost V 4 bases and J 4 bases, with 11 bases left between them.